This T cell receptor beta chain is from a study of cytomegalovirus exposure and HLA in healthy donors. A note on this clone: No antigen is known for it.

Study-wide results and caveats: Overall, around 160 TCR beta chains were annotated as cytomegalovirus-associated. V- and J-gene trimming in TCR beta was tied to a missense DCLRE1C variant by an analysis performed later. Highly shared sequence variants in one cluster were likely a sequencing artifact.

This PCR relied on a set of 60 Vbeta primers and 13 Jbeta primers. The protocol was immunoSEQ multiplex PCR, while the TCRdb copy is restricted to in-frame clones and leaves out a portion. This sample yields roughly 110,000 clones, of which 67% are seen a single time; roughly 8.3% belongs to the top ten. Germline V gene sequence: CDR1 MNHEY, CDR2 SVGAGI. This CDR3 spans 12 amino acids. V lost 6 bases and J 7 bases, leaving 7 bases between the germline ends. The receptor was derived from a man aged 18 to 29 in good health and CMV-seropositive. The sample taken for sequencing was PBMCs. The rearrangement joins TRBV6-5 to TRBJ1-6; D unclear. CDR3 nucleotides: TGTGCCAGCAGCCCGGGGAATTCACCCCTCCACTTT. It specifies CASSPGNSPLHF.